What follows is one TCR beta chain and its context. No antigen is known for it. These data are taken from a study of cytotoxic CD8 clonotypes in ibrutinib-treated CLL. Across the study: Sample averages reached 255,043 productive templates and under 100,000 productive rearrangements. Notes on the study in general: Pretreatment clonality was elevated relative to age-matched healthy donors and paralleled circulating CD8+ T-cell counts. At ibrutinib response, clonality increased, and at progression it declined back toward baseline.

Measured with immunoSEQ multiplex PCR; TCRdb has only the in-frame clones, and not every one. The sample gives over 150,000 clones, 81% of which show up once; about 2.1% is in the top ten. The CDR3 is made up of 13 amino acids. The V end was cut by 2 bases, the J end by 5 bases, with 10 bases between. From germline, CDR1 is MNHEY and CDR2 SMNVEV (reference sequence). The rearrangement joins TRBV27 to TRBJ2-7; unclear D gene. Sequences were derived from PBMCs, sampled after 12 months of ibrutinib treatment. The clonotype was recovered from a human donor with chronic lymphocytic leukemia. CDR3 DNA sequence: TGTGCCAGCAGTTTAGTCGACACAAACGAGCAGTACTTC. Residues: CASSLVDTNEQYF.